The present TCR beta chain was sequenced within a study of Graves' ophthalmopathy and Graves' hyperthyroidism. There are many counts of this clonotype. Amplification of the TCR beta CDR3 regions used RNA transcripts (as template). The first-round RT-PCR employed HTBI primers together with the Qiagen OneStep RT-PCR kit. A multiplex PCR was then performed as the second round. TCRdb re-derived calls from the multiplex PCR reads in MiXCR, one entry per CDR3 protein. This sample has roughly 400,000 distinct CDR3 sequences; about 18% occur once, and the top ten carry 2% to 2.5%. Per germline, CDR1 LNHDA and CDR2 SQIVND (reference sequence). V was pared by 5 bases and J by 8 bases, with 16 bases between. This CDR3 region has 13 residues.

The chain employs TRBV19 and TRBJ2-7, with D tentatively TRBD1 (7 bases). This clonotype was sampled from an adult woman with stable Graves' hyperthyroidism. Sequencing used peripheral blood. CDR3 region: CASSPQGEVKQYF. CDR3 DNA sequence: TGTGCCAGTAGTCCCCAGGGGGAGGTAAAGCAGTACTTC. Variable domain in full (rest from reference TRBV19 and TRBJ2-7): DGGITQSPKYLFRKEGQNVTLSCEQNLNHDAMYWYRQDPGQGLRLIYYSQIVNDFQKGDIAEGYSVSREKKESFPLTVTSAQKNPTAFYLCASSPQGEVKQYFGPGTRLTVT.